These 14 T cell receptor beta chains came from one sample sequenced in a study of blood T cells in healthy people across ages. A J-beta primer mix and a sample-barcoded 5' primer were used in a second PCR of about 7 to 12 cycles. TCRdb redid the calling of the 5' RACE reads with MiXCR, one entry per CDR3 protein. The table includes approximately 800,000 distinct CDR3 sequences, roughly three fifths detected once. Material: blood. Receptors were obtained from a man aged 40-55 years in good health.

This clonotype appeared once. The CDR3 region has the DNA TGCGCCAGCAGCTCCCGACTAGCGGGAGGTTCAGGGGCCAACGTCCTGACTTTC. This translates into CASSSRLAGGSGANVLTF. This chain links TRBV4-3 with TRBJ2-6; the match to TRBD2 covers 13 bases. The CDR3 is 18 amino acids. CDR1 and CDR2 (germline): LGHNA, YSLEER. V lost 5 bases, J lost 4 bases, and 8 bases stayed unmatched.

This clonotype was observed a handful of times. The V gene is TRBV27, the J gene TRBJ2-7, with TRBD1 matching over 9 bases. The CDR3 has 13 amino acids. Germline V gene sequence: CDR1 MNHEY, CDR2 SMNVEV (reference sequence). V was pared by 7 bases and J by 7 bases, with 8 bases of the junction left unmatched. The CDR3 sequence is CASKTGGMREQYF. CDR3 bases: TGTGCCAGCAAGACAGGGGGTATGAGGGAGCAGTACTTC.

The chain has TRBV12-3 or TRBV12-4 and TRBJ1-2; D may be TRBD1 (6 bases). The V gene lost 5 bases and the J gene lost 0 bases, with 13 bases spanning the gap. This CDR3 has 15 amino acids. The CDR3 here is CASSGAGTTNYGYTF. CDR3 in DNA: TGTGCCAGCAGTGGAGCCGGGACAACTAACTATGGCTACACCTTC.

The J gene is TRBJ1-6, the V gene TRBV7-2; D is possibly TRBD1 (5 bases). The V gene lost 5 bases and the J gene lost 1 base, with 12 bases spanning the gap. The CDR3 contains 16 residues. Germline V gives CDR1 SGHTA, CDR2 FQGNSA. The CDR3 nucleotides are TGTGCCAGCAGCCCAGGGTCGGTGTCCTATAATTCACCCCTCCACTTT. This sequence encodes CASSPGSVSYNSPLHF.

This chain connects TRBV4-1 to TRBJ2-5; possibly TRBD1 for D (6 bases). Germline V gene sequence: CDR1 MGHRA, CDR2 YSYEKL. This CDR3 comprises 17 residues. V lost 3 bases, J lost 2 bases, and 19 bases lay in between. The CDR3 loop is CASSHSPRGQLQETQYF. CDR3 coding DNA: TGCGCCAGCAGCCATTCCCCGCGAGGACAGCTACAAGAGACCCAGTACTTC.

This rearrangement joins TRBV19 to TRBJ1-4, with no clear D. Germline V gene lookup returns CDR1 LNHDA and CDR2 SQIVND (reference sequence). V dropped 1 base and J dropped 7 bases, with 13 bases sitting between them. This CDR3 contains 15 residues. The CDR3 DNA is TGTGCCAGTAGTATAGTTAAATCGGGAGGTGAAAAACTGTTTTTT. Translating gives CASSIVKSGGEKLFF.

The rearrangement uses TRBV12-3 or TRBV12-4 and TRBJ1-1, with D unresolved. Trimming removed 5 bases at V and 0 bases at J, with 7 bases between. The CDR3 has 13 residues. The chain's CDR3 is CASSALMNTEAFF. Here the CDR3 DNA reads TGTGCCAGCAGTGCCCTAATGAACACTGAAGCTTTCTTT.

The table lists this clonotype with a few counts. CDR3 sequence (DNA): TGTGCCAGCACGCCGATACTAGCCAAAAACATTCAGTACTTC. Amino acids: CASTPILAKNIQYF. This chain links TRBV5-5 with TRBJ2-4; D gene uncertain. From germline, CDR1 is SGHKS and CDR2 YYEKEE (reference sequence). This CDR3 contains 14 residues. Trimming removed 6 bases at V and 0 bases at J, with 10 bases between.

The chain joins TRBV4-3 to TRBJ1-1, with no clear D. Trimming stripped 0 bases from V and 12 bases from J, with 5 bases between. The CDR3 spans 10 residues. Germline lookup yields CDR1 LGHNA and CDR2 YSLEER. The chain's CDR3 is CASSQDQSFF. The CDR3 region has the DNA TGCGCCAGCAGCCAAGATCAATCTTTCTTT.

The chain employs TRBV11-1 and TRBJ2-5; D may match TRBD1 or TRBD2 (5 bases each). V was shortened by 5 bases and J by 4 bases, with 14 bases between the two germline ends. This CDR3 region has 14 residues. The germline gives CDR1 SGHAT, CDR2 FQDESV (reference sequence). The CDR3 protein is CASSPRLGTETQYF. CDR3 nucleotide sequence: TGTGCCAGCAGCCCCAGACTCGGGACAGAGACCCAGTACTTC.

This clonotype was recorded only once. V usage is TRBV2 and J usage is TRBJ1-5, with 11 bases that match TRBD1. With V trimmed by 6 bases and J by 7 bases, 8 bases remained unmatched. CDR1 is SNHLY and CDR2 is FYNNEI in the germline V gene. The CDR3 is 15 residues long. This CDR3 is CASSRDRGYGQPQHF. CDR3 DNA: TGTGCCAGCAGCCGGGACAGGGGGTACGGGCAGCCCCAGCATTTT.

The chain uses TRBV20-1 and TRBJ2-5, with D possibly being TRBD1 (9 bases). There are 17 residues in the CDR3. V was clipped by 0 bases and J by 4 bases, with 21 bases between them. CDR1 and CDR2 (germline): DFQATT, SNEGSKA (reference sequence). The CDR3 bases are TGCAGTGCTAGAGATCGGGAGGGACAGGGTGTCCGAGAGACCCAGTACTTC. Residues: CSARDREGQGVRETQYF.

The V call is TRBV11-2, the J call TRBJ2-5; D is uncertain. CDR3 length: 13 residues. Trimming removed 2 bases at V and 5 bases at J, with 9 bases between. Germline CDR1 SGHAT, CDR2 FQNNGV. DNA for the CDR3: TGTGCCAGCAGCTTAAATAGTCTGGAGACCCAGTACTTC. This translates into CASSLNSLETQYF.

J is TRBJ2-4 and V is TRBV20-1, with TRBD1 identical over 11 bases. The J call may be mistaken, given a closer DNA end match to TRBJ2-7. This CDR3 contains 15 residues. CDR1 and CDR2 (germline): DFQATT, SNEGSKA (reference sequence). In DNA, the CDR3 is TGCAGTGCCCTCCCGCCCGGGACAGGGGGCTACGAGCAGTACTTC. This codes for CSALPPGTGGYEQYF.